This entry describes one TCR beta chain. The entry originates in a study of blood T cell repertoires in COVID-19. The overall study: Donors in the United States, Italy and Spain gave samples during acute or convalescent COVID-19. Nucleic acid was either cDNA or gDNA, and it came from T cells, B-cell-depleted T cells, or PBMCs.

Seattle-derived patients entered the study during active infection and were followed longitudinally. CDR1 PRHDT and CDR2 FYEKMQ come from the germline V gene (reference sequence). Germline trimming cut 5 bases from V and 1 base from J; bases unmatched to any gene: 12. CDR3 length: 19 residues. The authors' processing: Estimated nucleated cell counts came from reference gene primer amplification. Assay used: immunoSEQ multiplex PCR; TCRdb lists only in-frame clones, some missing. V and J calls and clone size are as listed in that table; D and trimming were resolved from the DNA. Of roughly 410,000 clones detected, about 89% appear once; the ten largest clones hold about 1.6%.

The clonotype originates from a woman in her thirties or forties with COVID-19, enrolled during active disease. The V call is TRBV13, the J call TRBJ2-1; TRBD2 matches at 12 bases. The sequencing sample was made of peripheral blood. In DNA, the CDR3 is TGTGCCAGCAGCCTACGGACTAGCGGGGCTTTTGAATCCTACAATGAGCAGTTCTTC. Its translation is CASSLRTSGAFESYNEQFF.